Below are 17 T cell receptor beta chains sequenced from a single sample in a study of regulatory T cells in long-lasting Graves disease. Arm-PCR of CDR3 regions and iRepertoire HTBI primers were the basis on which TCR beta libraries were built. TCRdb re-called the multiplex PCR reads with MiXCR, one entry per CDR3 protein. The data show some 220,000 distinct CDR3 sequences, roughly a fifth seen once. Time point in this sample: newly diagnosed GD, antithyroid drugs for less than 3 months. PBMCs provided the RNA from which the TCR library was made. This sample was shared with a second study, whose subject was T cells in Graves' hyperthyroidism and ophthalmopathy.

The sample here was peripheral blood mononuclear cells (PBMCs), taken at new diagnosis, from a patient treated with antithyroid drugs. The receptor source for this set is a woman aged 30 to 39 with Graves disease.

V and J are TRBV2 and TRBJ1-2; 7 bases align to TRBD1. Per the germline V gene, CDR1 is SNHLY and CDR2 is FYNNEI. This CDR3 region has 15 residues. V gave up 5 bases and J gave up 5 bases; unmatched junction bases: 11. The CDR3 coding sequence is TGTGCCAGCAGTCCTAACAGGGGAGGCCTTTATGGCTACACCTTC. Its protein product is CASSPNRGGLYGYTF.

The chain is built from TRBV12-3 or TRBV12-4 and TRBJ1-1; 8 bases agree with TRBD1. The CDR3 runs 16 residues. The V segment lost 5 bases and the J segment 0 bases; nucleotides outside the gene matches: 8. CDR3 sequence: CASSPQGALMNTEAFF. CDR3 bases: TGTGCCAGCAGTCCTCAGGGGGCTCTGATGAACACTGAAGCTTTCTTT.

The table lists this clonotype with many counts. This chain links TRBV7-8 with TRBJ2-1, with D possibly being TRBD2 (6 bases). Per germline, CDR1 SGHVS and CDR2 FQNEAQ. V was clipped by 2 bases and J by 3 bases, with 8 bases between them. CDR3 length equals 14 residues. CDR3 DNA sequence: TGTGCCAGCAGCTTAAGGGACTTCTACAATGAGCAGTTCTTC. Its protein is CASSLRDFYNEQFF.

The chain recombines TRBV4-1 with TRBJ1-1, with D perhaps TRBD1 (6 bases). Trimming removed 0 bases from V and 4 bases from J, with 15 bases in between. This CDR3 comprises 16 residues. The germline V gene has CDR1 MGHRA and CDR2 YSYEKL. CDR3 sequence (DNA): TGCGCCAGCAGCCAAGAAAAGGGGGGGATTGGCACTGAAGCTTTCTTT. Protein sequence: CASSQEKGGIGTEAFF.

To note about this clonotype: With a far larger clone one base away, a read error is the likely cause. The chain has TRBV7-9 and TRBJ2-3; 10 positions agree with TRBD2. TRBJ2-5 matches the DNA end more closely, so the J call is doubtful. Germline CDR1 and CDR2: SEHNR and FQNEAQ (reference sequence). CDR3 length equals 16 residues. The chain's CDR3 is CASSLGTSGVWEAQYF. The CDR3 DNA reads TGTGCCAGCAGCTTAGGCACTAGCGGGGTGTGGGAGGCCCAGTACTTC.

The sample holds many counts of this clonotype. The chain combines TRBV28 with TRBJ2-1; 8 nucleotides line up with TRBD2. Germline assignment: CDR1 MDHEN and CDR2 SYDVKM. V lost 4 bases to trimming and J lost 2 bases; unmatched junction nucleotides: 16. This CDR3 has 19 amino acids. This CDR3 is CASSSLWSGRGRTYNEQFF. The DNA for the CDR3 is TGTGCCAGCAGTTCCCTCTGGAGCGGGAGAGGGCGGACCTACAATGAGCAGTTCTTC.

This clonotype was counted a few times. The V gene is TRBV19, the J gene TRBJ2-3; 8 bases agree with TRBD1. The CDR3 contains 15 residues. J was trimmed by 4 bases and V by 6 bases; bases with no gene match: 9. CDR1 is LNHDA, CDR2 SQIVND, per germline (reference sequence). CDR3 protein: CASSKSDRAPDTQYF. The CDR3 DNA reads as TGTGCCAGTAGCAAATCGGACAGGGCCCCAGATACGCAGTATTTT.

There are many counts of this clonotype. V is TRBV9 and J is TRBJ1-4; maybe TRBD1 (5 bases). This CDR3 has 16 residues. Per the germline V gene, CDR1 is SGDLS and CDR2 is YYNGEE. The V end lost 6 bases, the J end lost 6 bases, and 21 bases lay between the germline ends. The CDR3 is CASKRGSVPGDEKLFF. CDR3 DNA: TGTGCCAGCAAACGAGGTAGTGTCCCGGGGGATGAAAAACTGTTTTTT.

This clonotype was counted ten times or more. Compared with germline, one end of the junction differs, possibly owing to a read error. The CDR3 sequence is CASSLGDFSTDTQYF. The CDR3 bases are TGTGCCAGCAGCTTAGGGGACTTTAGCACAGATACGCAGTATTTT. The rearrangement links TRBV5-1 to TRBJ2-3; perhaps TRBD2 as D (6 bases). The CDR3 is 15 residues long. CDR1 is SGHRS, CDR2 YFSETQ, per germline.

This clonotype appeared many times. The chain carries TRBV12-3 or TRBV12-4 and TRBJ2-5; 10 nucleotides agree with TRBD1. The CDR3 extends over 14 amino acids. With 6 bases clipped from V and 4 bases from J, the junction kept 5 bases outside the gene matches. The CDR3 bases are TGTGCCAGCAGGCGACAGGGGGCGGGAGAGACCCAGTACTTC. The encoded protein is CASRRQGAGETQYF.

The chain joins TRBV28 to TRBJ2-7; no firm D call. Trimming removed 3 bases from V and 5 bases from J, with 5 bases in between. The V gene's germline CDR1 is MDHEN and CDR2 SYDVKM. The CDR3 loop spans 11 amino acids. The CDR3 DNA reads as TGTGCCAGCAGTTTGGAGAACGAGCAGTACTTC. Protein sequence: CASSLENEQYF.

J is TRBJ2-5 and V is TRBV5-6, with D perhaps assigned TRBD1 or TRBD2 (6 bases each). Trimming removed 4 bases at V and 3 bases at J, with 22 bases between. The CDR3 covers 17 residues. The germline V gene encodes CDR1 SGHDT and CDR2 YYEEEE. CDR3 sequence: CASSNSVRGAGKETQYF. The CDR3 DNA reads as TGTGCCAGCAGCAATTCGGTGAGGGGGGCCGGTAAAGAGACCCAGTACTTC. The variable domain in full, completed from reference TRBV5-6 and TRBJ2-5, reads DAGVTQSPTHLIKTRGQQVTLRCSPKSGHDTVSWYQQALGQGPQFIFQYYEEEERQRGNFPDRFSGHQFPNYSSELNVNALLLGDSALYLCASSNSVRGAGKETQYFGPGTRLLVL.

The rearrangement uses TRBV20-1 and TRBJ1-2, with 11 bases aligning to TRBD1. The length of the CDR3 is 14 residues. The V gene end was trimmed by 4 bases and the J gene end by 7 bases; junction bases not matched to a gene: 8. The germline V gene has CDR1 DFQATT and CDR2 SNEGSKA (reference sequence). The CDR3 region is CSANSGTGGTGYTF. The CDR3 coding sequence is TGCAGTGCTAATTCCGGGACAGGGGGGACTGGCTACACCTTC.

This clonotype was detected a few times. The chain couples TRBV7-9 to TRBJ1-2, with a weak D call TRBD1 (5 bases). Germline V gene data show CDR1 as SEHNR and CDR2 as FQNEAQ (reference sequence). CDR3 size: 14 residues. V was cut by 2 bases and J by 4 bases, with 11 bases left in between. The CDR3, as DNA: TGTGCCAGCAGCTTAATCGAGGGGACCTATGGCTACACCTTC. Translating it yields CASSLIEGTYGYTF.

This clonotype came up a few times. This rearrangement joins TRBV20-1 to TRBJ2-7; D unresolved. The germline V gene has CDR1 DFQATT and CDR2 SNEGSKA (reference sequence). V gave up 6 bases and J gave up 4 bases, with 16 bases separating them. The CDR3 covers 13 residues. CDR3 in DNA: TGCAGTGCCATGACCGCAGGTTCTTACGAGCAGTACTTC. Amino acid sequence: CSAMTAGSYEQYF.

V usage is TRBV7-9 and J usage is TRBJ2-1; 7 bases agree with TRBD1. V lost 6 bases, J lost 8 bases, and 10 bases stayed unmatched. This CDR3 has 14 amino acids. Per germline, CDR1 SEHNR and CDR2 FQNEAQ (reference sequence). The CDR3 DNA sequence: TGTGCCAGCAGTCCCCCCGTACAGGGGCATGAGCAGTTCTTC. This sequence encodes CASSPPVQGHEQFF.

This clonotype was counted only a few times. This sequence joins TRBV6-9 and TRBJ2-2; D is unresolved. The CDR3 runs 15 residues. V was shortened by 3 bases and J by 1 base, with 9 bases between the two germline ends. The germline V gene encodes CDR1 MNHGY and CDR2 SVAAGI. The chain's CDR3 is CASSYLSLNTGELFF. CDR3 nucleotide sequence: TGTGCCAGCAGTTACCTGAGCTTGAACACCGGGGAGCTGTTTTTT.